This T cell receptor beta chain is drawn from a study of cytomegalovirus exposure and HLA in healthy donors. General study results and limits: In vitro checks showed that a few CMV-associated chains really do target CMV antigens. It was found in a later analysis that first-cohort TCR clusters tended to co-occur in the 130 or so validation repertoires.

Only in-frame clones appear in the TCRdb table, and some are missing; sequencing was by immunoSEQ multiplex PCR. The sample has 140,000 to 150,000 clones; 94% are singletons. The donors were part of the roughly 110-subject validation cohort, which stood apart from the 666-subject first cohort. Points on this clone: Its specificity is not known.

The source of this sequence is a man younger than 35 in good health and CMV-seropositive. Sequencing was performed on PBMCs.

The CDR3 DNA follows: TGTGCCACCAGCAGTAGGGGGTATGAGCAGTTCTTC. As protein: CATSSRGYEQFF. The rearrangement uses TRBV15 and TRBJ2-1, with D possibly TRBD1 on 6 matching bases. V was shortened by 3 bases and J by 8 bases, with 8 bases between the two germline ends. The CDR3 totals 12 residues. Germline assignment: CDR1 LNHNV and CDR2 YYDKDF (reference sequence).